These 7 T cell receptor beta chains came from one sample sequenced in a study of cytomegalovirus exposure and HLA in healthy donors. The data were produced by immunoSEQ multiplex PCR, yet TCRdb's version contains in-frame clones alone and is incomplete. The sample has some 120,000 clones; about 91% are singletons. The sequenced material came from PBMCs. These receptors were obtained from a woman under 30 in good health and CMV-seronegative.

This chain uses TRBV30 with TRBJ1-3, with D tentatively TRBD1 (5 bases). V lost 7 bases and J lost 0, with 10 bases in between. There are 13 residues in the CDR3. In germline, CDR1 is GTSNPN, CDR2 SVGIG (reference sequence). The CDR3 DNA is TGTGCCTCGGGGGTAAGCTCTGGAAACACCATATATTTT. Translated: CASGVSSGNTIYF.

The chain has TRBV5-4 and TRBJ1-1; 8 bases map to TRBD1. The junction had 4 bases not matched to a gene; V was cut back by 2 bases and J by 1 base. Germline assignment: CDR1 SGHNT and CDR2 YYREEE (reference sequence). The CDR3 is made up of 15 amino acids. CDR3 in amino acids: CASSLETGANTEAFF. As DNA, the CDR3 is TGTGCCAGCAGCTTAGAGACAGGGGCGAACACTGAAGCTTTCTTT.

J is TRBJ2-4 and V is TRBV29-1; 7 bases line up with TRBD1. This CDR3 spans 14 amino acids. The V and J ends lost 7 bases and 1 base, in that order; junction bases with no gene match: 7. Germline V lookup: CDR1 SQVTM, CDR2 ANQGSEA. DNA for the CDR3: TGCAGCGCCGCCGAGACAGGGGCCAAAAACATTCAGTACTTC. This encodes CSAAETGAKNIQYF.

The chain has TRBV4-1 and TRBJ1-2, with 11 bases lining up with TRBD1. Germline values: CDR1 MGHRA, CDR2 YSYEKL. This CDR3 region has 14 residues. The ends lost 4 bases at V and 4 bases at J; junction bases unmatched: 2. The chain's CDR3 is CASSPGTGGYGYTF. In nucleotides, the CDR3 is TGCGCCAGCAGCCCCGGGACAGGGGGCTATGGCTACACCTTC.

The chain employs TRBV28 and TRBJ2-1; 15 bases align to TRBD2. This CDR3 contains 16 residues. V dropped 2 bases and J dropped 10; count of bases not matched to a gene: 6. CDR1 MDHEN and CDR2 SYDVKM come from the germline V gene. CDR3 sequence reads: CASSLGLAGGVGEQFF. The CDR3 DNA reads TGTGCCAGCAGTTTAGGACTAGCGGGGGGGGTAGGAGAGCAGTTCTTC.

The chain employs TRBV7-2 and TRBJ1-4; 10 nucleotides match TRBD1. V trimming: 5 bases; J trimming: 8 bases; junction bases outside the gene matches: 14. The germline CDR1 and CDR2 sequences are SGHTA and FQGNSA. The CDR3 length is 17 residues. The CDR3 reads CASSPGASGTGVEKLFF. Written as DNA, the CDR3 is TGTGCCAGCAGCCCGGGGGCGTCCGGGACAGGGGTCGAAAAACTGTTTTTT.

The rearrangement joins TRBV7-2 to TRBJ2-2, with D perhaps matching TRBD1 (5 bases). With 5 bases removed from V and 2 bases from J, the gap between germline ends came to 9 bases. The CDR3 runs 14 residues. Germline V gene data show CDR1 as SGHTA and CDR2 as FQGNSA. The CDR3 bases are TGTGCCAGCAGCGGGGCAGAAAACACCGGGGAGCTGTTTTTT. This translates into CASSGAENTGELFF.